The rows below give T cell receptor beta chains drawn from one sample of a study of T cell responses to AZD1222 COVID-19 vaccine. The repertoire was sequenced with immunoSEQ multiplex PCR; TCRdb's copy has only in-frame clones and lacks some. The sample yields around 160,000 clones, approximately 94% seen once. Here the sequenced sample was peripheral blood, taken 28 days after the second AZD1222 dose. The receptor source for this set is an adult who received the AZD1222 COVID-19 vaccine. Each CDR3 is given with its conserved first and last residue. The order of the fields is D gene, J gene, clone size, V gene, CDR3 DNA, CDR3 protein. D genes are given only for firm matches. Only some rows state a clone size, as once, few, many or a class for expanded clones.

>NA|TRBJ2-1|NA|TRBV6-2/TRBV6-3
TGTGCCAGCAGTCGGACTGTCTACAATGAGCAGTTCTTC
CASSRTVYNEQFF
>NA|TRBJ1-5|NA|TRBV11-2
TGTGCCAGCTCACACGGGACGGGGAATCAGCCCCAGCATTTT
CASSHGTGNQPQHF
>NA|TRBJ2-5|NA|TRBV24-1
TGTGCCACCAGTGATAACAATCCCGTCCAAGAGACCCAGTACTTC
CATSDNNPVQETQYF
>TRBD1|TRBJ2-7|once|TRBV27
TGTGCCAGCAACTTTCAGGGGGCCCCCTACGAGCAGTACTTC
CASNFQGAPYEQYF
>TRBD1|TRBJ1-1|NA|TRBV7-2
TGTGCCAGCAGCTTAGAGTTCCGGGACAGGGGGCAGGACACTGAAGCTTTCTTT
CASSLEFRDRGQDTEAFF
>NA|TRBJ2-5|NA|TRBV27
TGTGCCAGCAGCCTCAGGGGCCACGCGCGGGAGACCCAGTACTTC
CASSLRGHARETQYF
>TRBD1|TRBJ1-5|NA|TRBV19
TGTGCCAGTAGTACTACAGGGGGCAATCAGCCCCAGCATTTT
CASSTTGGNQPQHF
>TRBD2|TRBJ2-2|NA|TRBV4-1
TGCGCCAGCAGCCATTTTGAACTAGCGGGAGTCACCGGGGAGCTGTTTTTT
CASSHFELAGVTGELFF
>TRBD1|TRBJ2-7|NA|TRBV2
TGTGCCAGCAGTGAGTCCCGGGACAGGGGTCGATCCTACGAGCAGTACTTC
CASSESRDRGRSYEQYF
>NA|TRBJ1-1|NA|TRBV30
TGTGCCTCCGTGGACAGCATGAACACTGAAGCTTTCTTT
CASVDSMNTEAFF
>NA|TRBJ2-2|NA|TRBV4-1
TGCGCCAGCAGCCCCGCCGGCGGGGAGCTGTTTTTT
CASSPAGGELFF
>NA|TRBJ2-2|NA|TRBV27
TGTGCCAGCAGGCCCCGGTTGAAGGGTCGGACCGGGGAGCTGTTTTTT
CASRPRLKGRTGELFF
>NA|TRBJ2-5|NA|TRBV7-9
TGTGCCAGCAGCACCTTCATGACGGTGATTCAAGAGACCCAGTACTTC
CASSTFMTVIQETQYF
>TRBD2|TRBJ2-1|NA|TRBV19
TGTGCCAGTAGTAAAACGGGACTAGCGGGAGCCCGAAGGAATGAGCAGTTCTTC
CASSKTGLAGARRNEQFF
>NA|TRBJ1-2|NA|TRBV12-3/TRBV12-4
TGTGCCAGCAGCCCCGGGGGGTCCACCGACACCTTC
CASSPGGSTDTF
>NA|TRBJ2-3|NA|TRBV5-1
TGCGCCAGCAGCTCCAGCGGTTTTGTCACAGATACGCAGTATTTT
CASSSSGFVTDTQYF
>TRBD2|TRBJ2-1|NA|TRBV19
TGTGCCAGTACCAGTATATTGGGACTAGCGGGAGGGCCCAATGAGCAGTTCTTC
CASTSILGLAGGPNEQFF
>NA|TRBJ2-7|NA|TRBV7-9
TGTGCCAGCAGCTTAGCCCGGGACTCCTACGAGCAGTACTTC
CASSLARDSYEQYF
>NA|TRBJ2-1|NA|TRBV5-1
TGCGCCAGCAGCTTGGATCAGGGTATCTACAATGAGCAGTTCTTC
CASSLDQGIYNEQFF
>NA|TRBJ2-5|NA|TRBV6-6
TGTGCCAGCAGTCGGGGGGAGACCCAGTACTTC
CASSRGETQYF
>NA|TRBJ2-7|NA|TRBV4-1
TGCGCCAGCAGCCAAGATAACACGGGGGACGAGCAGTACTTC
CASSQDNTGDEQYF
>TRBD1|TRBJ1-3|once|TRBV28
TGTGCCAGCAGTTTCCGGGACAGGGGCTCTGGAAACACCATATATTTT
CASSFRDRGSGNTIYF
>TRBD2|TRBJ2-2|NA|TRBV4-1
TGCGCCAGCAGCCAACTTGGGACTAGCGGGAGCGGGAACACCGGGGAGCTGTTTTTT
CASSQLGTSGSGNTGELFF
>NA|TRBJ2-3|NA|TRBV3-1/TRBV3-2
TGTGCCAGCAGCCAAGAGTCGAGGGGGGCGAGATTTTCAGATACGCAGTATTTT
CASSQESRGARFSDTQYF
>TRBD1|TRBJ2-7|NA|TRBV29-1
TGCAGCGCCGCCAGGGACAGGGGCATCTACGAGCAGTACTTC
CSAARDRGIYEQYF
>TRBD1|TRBJ2-7|NA|TRBV27
TGTGCCAGCAGTCACGGGACAGGGGCGTACGAGCAGTACTTC
CASSHGTGAYEQYF
>TRBD2|TRBJ2-1|NA|TRBV2
TGTGCCAGCAGTCCGACTAGCGGGAGAGCCCATGAGCAGTTCTTC
CASSPTSGRAHEQFF
>TRBD1|TRBJ1-1|NA|TRBV30
TGTGCCTGGAGTCTAAGACAGGGAGGGCGTACTGAAGCTTTCTTT
CAWSLRQGGRTEAFF
>NA|TRBJ2-7|NA|TRBV4-1
TGCGCCAGCAGCCAAGAGAGGGCTGGGCGGACGGACGAGCAGTACTTC
CASSQERAGRTDEQYF
>TRBD2|TRBJ2-3|NA|TRBV5-1
TGCGCCAGCAGCCTAACATTGGGGAGGGCAGATACGCAGTATTTT
CASSLTLGRADTQYF
>NA|TRBJ2-7|NA|TRBV5-5
TGTGCCAGCAGCACCCTGCCGGTCCCCGGATACGAGCAGTACTTC
CASSTLPVPGYEQYF
>NA|TRBJ2-1|NA|TRBV15
TGTGCCACCAGCAGAGAGGAGGGTTGGAATGAGCAGTTCTTC
CATSREEGWNEQFF
>NA|TRBJ2-1|few|TRBV5-1
TGCGCCAGCAGCTCGGGCGGAACCCATGGCAATGAGCAGTTCTTC
CASSSGGTHGNEQFF
>TRBD2|TRBJ2-1|NA|TRBV2
TGTGCCAGCATCGACGGCGGGAGCTCCTACAATGAGCAGTTCTTC
CASIDGGSSYNEQFF
>NA|TRBJ1-2|NA|TRBV15
TGTGCCACCAGCATCCCGGGACAAGGAGGAGGCTACACCTTC
CATSIPGQGGGYTF
>TRBD2|TRBJ2-1|NA|TRBV4-3
TGCGCCAGCAGCCAAGGGACTAGCGGGAGTTGGAATGAGCAGTTCTTC
CASSQGTSGSWNEQFF